Listed below are T cell receptor beta chains from one sample, sequenced in a study of T cell responses to AZD1222 COVID-19 vaccine. TCRdb's table, derived via immunoSEQ multiplex PCR, lists solely in-frame clones and lacks some. The sample has about 190,000 clones; around 94% are singletons. This material consisted of peripheral blood, taken on day 0 of AZD1222 vaccination. Receptors originate from an adult in good health. The CDR3 runs from the conserved cysteine through the conserved F or W.

j_call v_call cdr3_aa
TRBJ2-7 TRBV29-1 CSVGKGYEQYF
TRBJ2-3 TRBV5-1 CASSVYRALPDTQYF
TRBJ2-3 TRBV7-2 CASNRGVADTQYF
TRBJ2-1 TRBV5-1 CASSIRDFSYNEQFF
TRBJ2-3 TRBV7-9 CASSQLAGVSTDTQYF
TRBJ1-5 TRBV6-1 CASSERHGNQPQHF
TRBJ2-6 TRBV27 CASSTIPPGQGLAGANVLTF
TRBJ1-2 TRBV7-8 CASSMGGDRAYGYTF
TRBJ1-2 TRBV7-9 CASSLSPSTNYGYTF
TRBJ1-4 TRBV19 CASSLQGWGEKLFF
TRBJ1-1 TRBV12-3/TRBV12-4 CASSRMEGSEAFF
TRBJ1-2 TRBV2 CASRSAGWFVYNYGYTF
TRBJ1-3 TRBV29-1 CSGQGDTIYF
TRBJ1-2 TRBV19 CASSMVVAGGYTF
TRBJ2-7 TRBV5-6 CASSLGLAGHKIVYEQYF
TRBJ2-7 TRBV7-9 CASSLDRDVTYEQYF
TRBJ2-7 TRBV6-2/TRBV6-3 CASSYSRGRASTASSYEQYF
TRBJ1-1 TRBV6-5 CASSYGADTEAFF
TRBJ2-7 TRBV5-1 CASSLWGLETEQYF
TRBJ1-3 TRBV19 CASSKDRNSGNTIYF
TRBJ1-2 TRBV5-1 CASKGRPGADYGYTF
TRBJ2-5 TRBV27 CASSRRMGETQYF
TRBJ1-5 TRBV7-9 CASSLGSGGDQPQHF
TRBJ1-5 TRBV19 CASSPGGQPQHF
TRBJ1-5 TRBV7-2 CASSYTDYQPQHF
TRBJ2-1 TRBV2 CASIGPSSYNEQFF
TRBJ1-2 TRBV18 CASRQDHYGYTF
TRBJ1-1 TRBV30 CAWSVIAWGQGARNTEAFF
TRBJ1-1 TRBV6-5 CASSSGDRHAAFF
TRBJ1-6 TRBV7-9 CASRVEGSPLHF
TRBJ2-3 TRBV28 CASSLGDTQYF
TRBJ2-1 TRBV7-2 CASSLEAHGIREQFF
TRBJ2-7 TRBV27 CASTTMAGAYEQYF
TRBJ2-7 TRBV6-5 CASRDTTYEQYF
TRBJ1-6 TRBV2 CASSLRDRGGSPLHF
TRBJ2-1 TRBV4-2 CASSPRDPNRSSNEQFF
TRBJ2-1 TRBV4-3 CASSQGLAGVTSYNEQFF
TRBJ1-1 TRBV7-8 CASSYGLGTEAFF
TRBJ1-4 TRBV7-8 CASSLGTAEKLFF
TRBJ2-5 TRBV5-1 CASSLSGVGETQYF
TRBJ1-5 TRBV7-9 CASSLSGDGNQPQHF
TRBJ2-1 TRBV4-2 CASSQEGGGINEQFF
TRBJ1-5 TRBV29-1 CSAPDRVGQPQHF
TRBJ1-1 TRBV12-3/TRBV12-4 CASSYRSNTEAFF
TRBJ2-3 TRBV7-9 CASSLLDTTDTQYF
TRBJ1-3 TRBV27 CASSFRSGNTIYF
TRBJ1-1 TRBV9 CASSERPDRSEAFF
TRBJ1-1 TRBV30 CAWSGQGNTEAFF
TRBJ1-4 TRBV29-1 CSVARGLGTNEKLFF
TRBJ1-1 TRBV6-5 CASSYGASDTEAFF
TRBJ2-7 TRBV11-3 CASSLGGSSQQYF
TRBJ1-2 TRBV19 CASTQGEGYTF
TRBJ2-2 TRBV3-1/TRBV3-2 CASSRGNTGELFF
TRBJ2-5 TRBV29-1 CSVDLAANQETQYF
TRBJ2-7 TRBV7-2 CASSLVGAHEQYF